This T cell receptor beta chain originates from a study of read filtering for tumor transcriptome and immune sequencing (dated by TCRdb to 2020 to 2022). With respect to the entire study: The cohort had 17 male and approximately 13 female patients with a mean age of around 69 years, ranging from about 47 to 90. After DNase treatment, whole-transcriptome libraries were prepared with the TruSeq RNA Access Library Prep Kit. Under revised international staging, about eight patients fell into R-ISS I, some 15 into R-ISS II and roughly 7 into R-ISS III. Using the same bone marrow samples, the study ran both targeted immune repertoire sequencing and bulk whole-transcriptome sequencing and then compared the TCR repertoires from each method. A main aim was a read-filtering strategy for immune repertoire data, specifically whether clonotypes supported by a single read should be removed. Per sample, about 4.05 to 11 million TCR-region mapped reads were obtained with IR-seq, compared with only 85 to 1273 with RNA-seq.

Findings and caveats that apply to the study as a whole: The sorted CD138-negative fraction was composed of a mixed bone marrow immune population rather than of purified T cells. When single-read clonotypes were removed, the proportions of shared clonotypes in IR-seq and RNA-seq correlated more strongly. Clonotypes were captured by IR-seq at much higher depth and more reliably than by RNA-seq, and smaller IR-seq throughput was sufficient for identification of most shared clonotypes. Single-read clonotypes made up about 82% of clonotypes but about 3.6% of total reads in IR-seq, and approximately 73% of clonotypes and roughly 45% of reads in RNA-seq.

This clonotype was detected only a few times. There is no known antigen for this receptor. No clone much larger than this one lies a single base away; base qualities are absent. Each patient had bone marrow sampled at the time of active disease. Ficoll-Hypaque density gradient centrifugation was used to isolate bone marrow mononuclear cells. Myeloma plasma cells were removed and CD138-negative cells were collected by negative selection after labeling with CD138 magnetic microbeads on a MACS separator. Flow cytometry on an Attune NxT with CD138 antibodies was used to check the purity of the isolated cells. TRIzol reagent was used to extract total RNA, and a NanoDrop spectrophotometer was used to quantify the extracted RNA. For each patient, paired RNA-seq and IR-seq were run on the CD138-negative bone marrow sample from that patient. The Immunoverse kit was used to build TCR libraries from 400 to 500 ng RNA, with molecular barcoded adaptors covering alpha/delta and beta/gamma chains. TCR library preparation used the same RNA that was used for transcriptome sequencing. Sequencing of TCR libraries was carried out on an Illumina HiSeq 4000 with 2 x 150 cycles. As for how the authors treated the data: Using MiXCR, which included quality filtering and error correction, TCR reads were aligned to human V, D, J and C references and then assembled into CDR3 clonotypes. The tcR package in R was used to analyze clonotype counts and gene usage diversity. For inspection of raw mapping reads, RNA-seq reads were mapped by STAR aligner version 2.5.3a onto GRCh37 of the human genome. To test how sequencing depth affects detected clonotypes, IR-seq fastq files were randomly downsampled with Seqtk 1.3. TCRdb passed the public sequencing reads through fastp at Q25 and MiXCR, retaining productive beta sequences. When rows share a CDR3 protein, they turn into one entry using the most common DNA and genes. The V and J calls follow TCRdb's processing rather than the paper's. The table for this sample lists 75,000 to 95,000 distinct CDR3 sequences; 20% to 25% of them were counted only once. The top ten clones comprise about an eighth of the sample.

Trimming removed 3 bases from V and 0 bases from J; the gene matches leave 6 bases unexplained. Its CDR3 holds 17 amino acids, cysteine through phenylalanine. CDR3 DNA only is kept here, 51 bases in frame from base 1. From a lookup of the germline V gene (reference sequence), CDR1 and CDR2 are LNHDA and SQIVND. Sequences were obtained from a population of CD138-negative cells sorted from bone marrow. Interpreted using the paper, the cell subset or site label stands for: bone marrow mononuclear cells depleted of CD138+ plasma/myeloma cells by negative magnetic selection. The rearrangement combines TRBV19 with TRBJ2-4, and 9 junctional nucleotides match TRBD2. The TCR was taken from a donor aged 40 or older with multiple myeloma. In nucleotide form, the sequence is TGTGCCAGTAGTATGCGAGCGGGGGGACTAGCCAAAAACATTCAGTACTTC. Its translation is CASSMRAGGLAKNIQYF.